This TCR beta chain was captured in a study of T cells in Graves' hyperthyroidism and ophthalmopathy. Findings of the study overall: The model identified upcoming ophthalmopathy a median approximately six months ahead of onset. Most expanded thyroid clonotypes above 0.001 recurred in blood.

From RNA transcripts, TCR beta CDR3 regions were amplified. HTBI primers were used for first-round RT-PCR of the TCR CDR3. TCRdb reprocessed the multiplex PCR reads via MiXCR and lists one record per CDR3 protein. The table has some 600,000 distinct CDR3 sequences, over 11% seen once. Trimming removed 2 bases from V and 2 bases from J, with 9 bases in between. The CDR3 totals 15 residues. The germline V gene encodes CDR1 SGHVS and CDR2 FQNEAQ. The diagnoses drew upon clinical symptoms, serum thyroxine and TRAb, thyroid ultrasound and orbital computed tomography. This clonotype was picked up a small number of times. Its antigen is as yet unknown.

The sequence came from a woman younger than 45 with Graves' hyperthyroidism that later progressed to Graves' ophthalmopathy. This chain links TRBV7-8 with TRBJ2-2, with D unclear. Sequences were obtained from blood. The CDR3 sequence: CASSLRSDNTGELFF. The CDR3 coding sequence is TGTGCCAGCAGCTTAAGGTCGGATAACACCGGGGAGCTGTTTTTT.